This is a list of T cell receptor beta chains from one sample in a study of cytomegalovirus exposure and HLA in healthy donors. Measured with immunoSEQ multiplex PCR; TCRdb has only the in-frame clones, and not every one. This sample carries over 150,000 clones, approximately 80% of them seen once, and the ten largest clones take 2.6%. Sequenced sample: PBMCs. The receptors shown here come from a woman aged 35 to 49 in good health and CMV-seropositive. The CDR3 runs from the conserved cysteine through the conserved F or W. Each record gives: V gene, clone size, D gene, J gene, CDR3 protein, CDR3 DNA. D genes are given only for firm matches. Size tells how often a clone was seen (once, few, many) or the class of an expanded clone, and some rows leave it out.

>TRBV5-5|-|-|TRBJ2-5
CASSKGQLQETQYF
TGTGCCAGCAGCAAAGGACAGTTACAAGAGACCCAGTACTTC
>TRBV4-2|-|-|TRBJ2-7
CASTLGGGTHEQYF
TGTGCCAGCACCCTAGGTGGGGGGACCCACGAGCAGTACTTC
>TRBV5-1|-|-|TRBJ1-2
CASSSLGGPYGYTF
TGCGCCAGCAGCTCGCTAGGGGGACCCTATGGCTACACCTTC
>TRBV5-1|once|TRBD2|TRBJ2-1
CASGTDSGILYNEQFF
TGCGCCAGCGGAACCGATAGCGGGATCCTCTACAATGAGCAGTTCTTC
>TRBV2|-|-|TRBJ2-7
CASSEEQPSGEQYF
TGTGCCAGCAGTGAAGAACAGCCATCCGGCGAGCAGTACTTC
>TRBV10-2|-|TRBD2|TRBJ2-3
CASSAGLAGGFDTQYF
TGCGCCAGCAGCGCTGGACTAGCGGGAGGGTTCGATACGCAGTATTTT
>TRBV28|-|-|TRBJ1-2
CASSLWGQKSHNYGYTF
TGTGCCAGCAGTTTATGGGGACAAAAGAGTCATAACTATGGCTACACCTTC
>TRBV9|-|TRBD2|TRBJ2-2
CASSVVGRVGPNTGELFF
TGTGCCAGCAGCGTAGTGGGGAGGGTCGGACCGAACACCGGGGAGCTGTTTTTT
>TRBV30|-|-|TRBJ1-4
CAGGGTSEKLFF
TGTGCGGGGGGGGGCACGAGTGAAAAACTGTTTTTT
>TRBV5-4|-|TRBD2|TRBJ2-7
CASSLSGTRGGEQYF
TGTGCCAGCAGCCTATCCGGGACTAGGGGGGGAGAGCAGTACTTC
>TRBV2|-|TRBD1|TRBJ1-2
CASSEPGTGATYGYTF
TGTGCCAGCAGTGAACCCGGGACAGGGGCAACCTACGGCTACACCTTC
>TRBV30|-|-|TRBJ1-1
CAWNYGGLSAEAFF
TGTGCCTGGAATTATGGAGGCCTCAGCGCGGAAGCTTTCTTT
>TRBV6-6|-|TRBD2|TRBJ2-1
CASGDGGAYNEQFF
TGTGCCAGCGGGGACGGGGGGGCATACAATGAGCAGTTCTTC
>TRBV12-2|-|-|TRBJ1-5
CASRSGDDRGSAQPQHF
TGTGCAAGTCGCTCAGGGGATGACAGGGGATCGGCGCAGCCCCAGCATTTT
>TRBV19|-|-|TRBJ1-1
CASSGLGGRGTEAFF
TGTGCCAGTAGTGGCCTCGGAGGCCGGGGCACTGAAGCTTTCTTT
>TRBV7-9|-|-|TRBJ2-7
CASSSIQGWHEQYF
TGTGCCAGCAGCTCGATACAGGGTTGGCACGAGCAGTACTTC
>TRBV6-5|-|-|TRBJ2-7
CASTTRGGYYEQYF
TGTGCCAGCACAACCCGCGGCGGTTACTACGAGCAGTACTTC
>TRBV18|-|TRBD2|TRBJ2-3
CASSPRTSGGSTDTQYF
TGTGCCAGCTCACCACGCACTAGCGGGGGGAGCACAGATACGCAGTATTTT
>TRBV18|-|-|TRBJ2-7
CASSPPGADAQEQYF
TGTGCCAGCTCACCACCAGGGGCCGACGCCCAGGAGCAGTACTTC
>TRBV6-5|-|TRBD1|TRBJ1-2
CASDRGRDGYTF
TGTGCCAGTGACAGGGGAAGAGATGGCTACACCTTC
>TRBV5-1|-|-|TRBJ2-5
CASSNQDRLGRETQYF
TGCGCCAGCAGCAATCAGGATCGACTAGGGCGAGAGACCCAGTACTTC
>TRBV7-2|-|-|TRBJ2-1
CASSPGLSYNEQFF
TGTGCCAGCAGCCCTGGACTCTCCTACAATGAGCAGTTCTTC
>TRBV19|-|TRBD1|TRBJ1-2
CASSTQGAGGYTF
TGTGCCAGTAGTACACAGGGGGCTGGAGGCTACACCTTC
>TRBV5-6|-|-|TRBJ2-1
CASSPYVLRNEQFF
TGTGCCAGCAGCCCCTATGTTCTGAGGAATGAGCAGTTCTTC
>TRBV2|-|-|TRBJ1-4
CASSEYLAGAREKLFF
TGTGCCAGCAGTGAATATCTGGCAGGGGCAAGGGAAAAACTGTTTTTT
>TRBV7-8|-|-|TRBJ2-1
CASSPTRVGARREQFF
TGTGCCAGCAGCCCGACCCGAGTGGGGGCCAGGCGGGAGCAGTTCTTC
>TRBV7-9|-|-|TRBJ1-1
CASSLPGQAGAEAFF
TGTGCCAGCAGCTTACCTGGGCAGGCGGGAGCTGAAGCTTTCTTT
>TRBV19|few|-|TRBJ1-5
CASSKAPPDGDQPQHF
TGTGCCAGTAGTAAGGCCCCGCCGGACGGGGATCAGCCCCAGCATTTT
>TRBV7-9|few|-|TRBJ2-2
CSSSLARVTDTGELFF
TGTTCCAGCAGCTTAGCGCGGGTCACTGACACCGGGGAGCTGTTTTTT